This entry lists 3 T cell receptor beta chains sequenced from one sample in a study of glioma-infiltrating T cells. Amplification of TCR alpha and beta CDR3 regions from RNA used iRepertoire nested multiplex PCR. MiXCR was run by TCRdb on the multiplex PCR reads, yielding one entry per CDR3 protein. The sample shows 100,000 to 150,000 distinct CDR3 sequences, 23% of them seen only once. The sequenced sample was glioma tissue, nonneoplastic brain tissue, or PBMCs (not recorded which). These receptors were taken from a human donor with low-grade glioma or glioblastoma, undergoing nonglioma brain surgery, or in good health (not recorded which).

In its sample, this clonotype was seen many times. The chain combines TRBV4-1 with TRBJ2-2, with 9 positions matching TRBD2. After removal of 0 bases from V and 8 bases from J, the junction contained 7 bases not matched to a gene. In germline, CDR1 is MGHRA, CDR2 YSYEKL. This CDR3 is 16 amino acids long. The CDR3 here is CASSQELGLATGELFF. The CDR3 DNA follows: TGCGCCAGCAGCCAAGAGTTGGGACTAGCTACAGGGGAGCTGTTTTTT.

Note on this clonotype: A much larger clone sits a single nucleotide away, making a read error possible. The chain couples TRBV12-3 or TRBV12-4 to TRBJ2-3; TRBD1 is a possible D gene (5 bases). This CDR3 comprises 15 residues. In DNA, the CDR3 is TGTGCCAGCAGCTCTCCGACAGATATCACAGGTACGCAGTATTTT. Encoded protein: CASSSPTDITGTQYF.

A note on this clonotype: Germline and junction disagree at one end, which may indicate a read error. The chain joins TRBV3-1 to TRBJ1-1, with D uncertain. Germline loops: CDR1 LGHDT, CDR2 YNNKEL (reference sequence). The CDR3 runs to 14 residues. The CDR3 reads CASSQDLVNTEAFF. In DNA, the CDR3 is TGTGCTAGCAGCCAAGATCTCGTGAACACTGAAGCTTTCTTT.